Below are 4 T cell receptor beta chains sequenced from a single sample in a study of T cells after yellow fever vaccination. TCRdb passed the 5' RACE reads through MiXCR, listing each CDR3 protein once. The data show over 100,000 distinct CDR3 sequences, 6.5% to 9% seen once. The material was CD8+ T cells sorted from PBMCs, obtained 45 days after the yellow fever booster vaccination. These receptors all stem from a man aged 30 to 45 who received the YFV17D yellow fever vaccine.

This clonotype was found many times. This chain links TRBV7-2 with TRBJ1-2; D ambiguous. The germline CDR1 and CDR2 sequences are SGHTA and FQGNSA. The CDR3 is 12 residues long. The V gene lost 4 bases and the J gene lost 6 bases, with 9 bases spanning the gap. The CDR3 DNA reads as TGTGCCAGCAGCTCCTTCATGGATGGCTACACCTTC. Its translation is CASSSFMDGYTF.

This chain joins TRBV25-1 and TRBJ1-5; D remains ambiguous. The CDR3 runs 15 residues. Trimming left V 5 bases short and J 9 bases short, with 20 bases between. Germline-derived CDR1 and CDR2 are MGHDK and SYGVNS. The CDR3 spells CASSHGEGSMRPQHF. In nucleotides, the CDR3 is TGTGCCAGCAGTCACGGTGAGGGCAGTATGAGGCCCCAGCATTTT.

This clonotype was recorded at least ten times. V is TRBV4-3 and J is TRBJ2-2; a possible D gene is TRBD2 (6 bases). Per germline, CDR1 LGHNA and CDR2 YSLEER. This CDR3 has 16 amino acids. V lost 3 bases and J lost 3, with 14 bases in between. The CDR3 sequence: CASSQAPGEDTGELFF. CDR3 nucleotide sequence: TGCGCCAGCAGCCAGGCTCCGGGGGAAGACACCGGGGAGCTGTTTTTT.

This rearrangement joins TRBV9 to TRBJ2-4; D gene ambiguous. This CDR3 comprises 13 residues. Per germline, CDR1 SGDLS and CDR2 YYNGEE. Trimming left V 2 bases short and J 5 bases short, with 8 bases between. CDR3 protein: CASSVHGENIQYF. The CDR3 DNA sequence: TGTGCCAGCAGCGTGCACGGCGAAAACATTCAGTACTTC.